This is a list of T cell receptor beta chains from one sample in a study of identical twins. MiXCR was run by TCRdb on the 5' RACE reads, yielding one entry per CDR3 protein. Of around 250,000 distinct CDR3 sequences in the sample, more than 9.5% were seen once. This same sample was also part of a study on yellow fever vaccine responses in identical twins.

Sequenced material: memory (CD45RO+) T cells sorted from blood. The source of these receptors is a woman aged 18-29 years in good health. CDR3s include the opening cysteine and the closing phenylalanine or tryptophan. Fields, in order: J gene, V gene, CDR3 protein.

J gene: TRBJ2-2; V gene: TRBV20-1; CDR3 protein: CSAQPTDSGTGELFF
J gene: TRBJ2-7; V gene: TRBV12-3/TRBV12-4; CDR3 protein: CASKPPGLNSYEQYF
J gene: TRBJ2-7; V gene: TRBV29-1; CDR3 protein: CSVRKDGALEQYF
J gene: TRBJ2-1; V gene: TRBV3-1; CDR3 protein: CASSPGRTAWGSYNEQFF
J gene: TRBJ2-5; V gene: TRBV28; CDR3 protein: CASSGQRERQETQYF
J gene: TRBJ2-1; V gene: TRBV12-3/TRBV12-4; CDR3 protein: CASSLAVAGEDYNEQFF
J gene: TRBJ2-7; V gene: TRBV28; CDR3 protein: CASSFFGLYEQYF
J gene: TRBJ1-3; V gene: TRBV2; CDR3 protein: CASSSGQSSGNTIYF
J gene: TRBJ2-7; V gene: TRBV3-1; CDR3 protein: CASSQDFTGYEQYF
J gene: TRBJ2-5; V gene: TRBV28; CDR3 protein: CASSWIDGKETQYF
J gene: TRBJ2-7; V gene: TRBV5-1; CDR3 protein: CASSYGTSGQYEQYF
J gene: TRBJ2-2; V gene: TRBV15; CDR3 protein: CATSGPGTGELFF
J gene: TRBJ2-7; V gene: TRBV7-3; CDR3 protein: CASSFKGGGEQYF
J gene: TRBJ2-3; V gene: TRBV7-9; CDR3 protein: CASSLVQASTDTQYF
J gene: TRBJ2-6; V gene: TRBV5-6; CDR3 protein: CASSFRDRGFSSGANVLTF
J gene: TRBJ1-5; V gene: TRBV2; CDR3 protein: CASTRTENQPQHF
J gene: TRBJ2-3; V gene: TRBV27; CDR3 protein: CASRVQGKTDTQYF
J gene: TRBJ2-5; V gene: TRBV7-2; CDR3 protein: CASSLGGLAFQETQYF
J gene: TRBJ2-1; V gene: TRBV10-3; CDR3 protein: CAIGNEQFF
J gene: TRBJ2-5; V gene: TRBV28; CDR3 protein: CASSSPTQTQYF
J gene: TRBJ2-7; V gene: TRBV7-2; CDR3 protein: CASSLTRVVTYEQYF
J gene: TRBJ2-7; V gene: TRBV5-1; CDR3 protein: CASREPARAVSYEQYF
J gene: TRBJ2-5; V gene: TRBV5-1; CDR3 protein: CASSMTSGQETQYF
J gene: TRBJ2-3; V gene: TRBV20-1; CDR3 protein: CSAEAEGGADTQYF
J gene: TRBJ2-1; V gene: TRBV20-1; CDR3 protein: CSARDPSGGNEQFF
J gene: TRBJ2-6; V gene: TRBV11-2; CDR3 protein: CASSLVSPGANVLTF
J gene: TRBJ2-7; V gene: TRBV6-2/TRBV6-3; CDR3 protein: CASSYAFGGRREEQYF
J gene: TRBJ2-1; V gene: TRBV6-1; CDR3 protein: CASTPRTSGSYEQFF
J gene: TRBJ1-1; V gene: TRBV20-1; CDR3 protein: CSARRTGGNAEAFF
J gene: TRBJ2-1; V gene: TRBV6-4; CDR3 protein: CASGQTGTSGGNEQFF
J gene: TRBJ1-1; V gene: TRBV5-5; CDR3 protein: CASSLTDGYRNTEAFF
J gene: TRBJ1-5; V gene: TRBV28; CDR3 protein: CASSLGETLHQPQHF
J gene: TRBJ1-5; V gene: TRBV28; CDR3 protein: CASSLTPWPYGNQPQHF
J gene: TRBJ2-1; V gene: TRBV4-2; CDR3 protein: CASSQDVGDNEQFF
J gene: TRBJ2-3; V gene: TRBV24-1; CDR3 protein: CATSDRLAGSSGDTQYF
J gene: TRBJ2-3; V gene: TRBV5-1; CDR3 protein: CASSLGPSEDTQYF
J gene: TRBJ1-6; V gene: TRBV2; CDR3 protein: CASRRGQGGSPLHF
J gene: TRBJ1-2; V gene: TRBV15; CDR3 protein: CATSSWTGEDYGYTF
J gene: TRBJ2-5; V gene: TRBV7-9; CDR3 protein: CASSSWGAGGVQETQYF
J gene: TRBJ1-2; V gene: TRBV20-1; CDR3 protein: CSAMDISNYGYTF